This T cell receptor (beta chain) is drawn from a study of low-dose radiotherapy and immunotherapy resistance in tumors. About the study: Cyclophosphamide infusions of 200 mg/m2 came every two weeks, one day before radiation-immunotherapy. Daily, from cycle 1 day 1 and for four cycles, patients took oral aspirin 300 mg.

Only one count was recorded for this clonotype. TRAV- and TRBV-specific primers, spanning alpha and beta chains, primed first-strand cDNA. The authors ran around 19 PCR cycles to amplify TCRs with a constant-region primer and V-primer adapter. TCRdb processed the reads anew with MiXCR; each CDR3 protein has one entry. Seen here are around 69,000 distinct CDR3 sequences, 30% to 40% observed once, and the top ten hold 11%. As for time point: before trial treatment. Administered to the donors were nivolumab, ipilimumab, aspirin, low-dose cyclophosphamide and low-dose radiotherapy. Germline values: CDR1 MNHEY, CDR2 SVGEGT. V was shortened by 6 bases and J by 6 bases, with 7 bases between the two germline ends. CDR3 length: 11 amino acids.

The material sequenced was PBMCs, taken before treatment. This TCR was recovered from a female donor with ovarian cancer. The chain has TRBV6-2 or TRBV6-3 and TRBJ2-3, with D perhaps being TRBD1 or TRBD2 (5 bases each). In nucleotides, the CDR3 is TGTGCCAGCAGAGAGGGGGATACGCAGTATTTT. Its translation: CASREGDTQYF.